Shown below are 3 T cell receptor beta chains from a single sample sequenced in a study of shared clonotypes between healthy human individuals. Sequencing used immunoSEQ multiplex PCR; TCRdb keeps in-frame clones, though not all of them. This repertoire shows over a million clones, around three quarters found once; its top ten account for 0.6% to 0.75%. Input material: memory CD4+ T cells from PBMCs. The subset: CD45RA-negative fraction. The origin of the receptors is a man aged 18 to 30 in good health. Some clones in this sample may be carry-over from other donors' samples.

The genes are TRBV29-1 and TRBJ2-5; 7 bases line up with TRBD1. CDR1 SQVTM and CDR2 ANQGSEA come from the germline V gene. The length of the CDR3 is 13 residues. Trimming took 5 bases from V and 3 from J; bases not matched to a gene: 6. The CDR3 loop is CSVRGQSKETQYF. The DNA for the CDR3 is TGCAGCGTTCGGGGACAGTCAAAAGAGACCCAGTACTTC.

The chain has TRBV30 and TRBJ2-7; D ambiguous. From germline, CDR1 is GTSNPN and CDR2 SVGIG (reference sequence). V was clipped by 3 bases and J by 0 bases, with 12 bases between them. The CDR3 loop spans 14 amino acids. This CDR3 reads CAWRSQWSSYEQYF. CDR3 coding DNA: TGTGCCTGGAGGTCACAGTGGAGCTCCTACGAGCAGTACTTC. Complete variable domain (other parts from reference TRBV30 and TRBJ2-7): SQTIHQWPATLVQPVGSPLSLECTVEGTSNPNLYWYRQAAGRGLQLLFYSVGIGQISSEVPQNLSASRPQDRQFILSSKKLLLSDSGFYLCAWRSQWSSYEQYFGPGTRLTVT.

V and J are TRBV5-8 and TRBJ1-2; 8 bases map to TRBD1. CDR1 SGHTS and CDR2 YDEGEE come from the germline V gene. This CDR3 is 15 amino acids long. Trimming at V came to 2 bases and at J to 6 bases, leaving 9 bases not matched to a gene. The CDR3 DNA is TGTGCCAGCAGCTTAGCAGGGGGCTGGGCAAATGGCTACACCTTC. Its translation: CASSLAGGWANGYTF.